This TCR beta chain was identified in a study of technical replicates of blood from four donors. The data were produced by immunoSEQ multiplex PCR, yet TCRdb's version contains in-frame clones alone and is incomplete. Of approximately 95,000 clones detected, about 95% appear once; the ten largest clones hold about 0.3%. In its sample, this clone was seen once. Other DNA sequences in the same sample also yield this CDR3. The sample was T cells isolated from PBMCs. The TCR was taken from a human donor in good health.

The CDR3 bases are TGTGCCAGCAGCTTAACGATCGTTAGGCCGGGACAGGGTAGGGGGAACGGCTACACCTTC. Translated, it gives CASSLTIVRPGQGRGNGYTF. The chain combines TRBV7-3 with TRBJ1-2; 9 bases align to TRBD1. This CDR3 contains 20 residues. Germline V lookup: CDR1 SGHTA, CDR2 FQGTGA. The trim removed 0 bases at V and 8 bases at J, leaving 22 bases unmatched.